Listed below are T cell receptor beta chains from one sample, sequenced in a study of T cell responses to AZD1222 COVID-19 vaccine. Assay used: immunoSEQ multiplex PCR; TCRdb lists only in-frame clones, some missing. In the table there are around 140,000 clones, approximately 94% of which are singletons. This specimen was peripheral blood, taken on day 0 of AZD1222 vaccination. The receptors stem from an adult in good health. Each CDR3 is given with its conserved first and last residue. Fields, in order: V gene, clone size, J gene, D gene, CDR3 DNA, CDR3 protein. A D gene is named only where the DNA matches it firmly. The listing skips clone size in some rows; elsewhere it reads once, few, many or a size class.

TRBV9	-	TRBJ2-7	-	TGTGCCAGCAGCGACTTAGGGAACTCCTACGAGCAGTACTTC	CASSDLGNSYEQYF
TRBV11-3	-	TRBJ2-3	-	TGTGCCAGCAGCTTAGTCGCCCGAGATACGCAGTATTTT	CASSLVARDTQYF
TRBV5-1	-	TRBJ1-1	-	TGCGCCAGCAGCTCCAGTGACTTGAACACTGAAGCTTTCTTT	CASSSSDLNTEAFF
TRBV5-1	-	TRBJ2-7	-	TGCGCCAGCAGCTTGGGGTACGAGCAGTACTTC	CASSLGYEQYF
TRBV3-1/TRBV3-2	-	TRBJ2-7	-	TGTGCCAGCAGCCAAAAAGGCGGCCCCAGCGAGCAGTACTTC	CASSQKGGPSEQYF
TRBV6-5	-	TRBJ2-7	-	TGTGCCAGCAGTTACAGGGAGCACTACGAGCAGTACTTC	CASSYREHYEQYF
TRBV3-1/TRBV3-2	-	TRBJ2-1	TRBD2	TGTGCCAGCAGCCAAGGCGGGGGAACCTACAATGAGCAGTTCTTC	CASSQGGGTYNEQFF
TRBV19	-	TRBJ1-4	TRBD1	TGTGCCAGTAGTATGAGACAGGGGTACGGAAAACTGTTTTTT	CASSMRQGYGKLFF
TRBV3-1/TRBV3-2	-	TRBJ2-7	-	TGTGCCAGCAGCCTAGGTCTTGTGGTCGACGAGCAGTACTTC	CASSLGLVVDEQYF
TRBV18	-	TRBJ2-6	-	TGTGCCAGCTCACCTGCCAGGGCTGGGGCCAACGTCCTGACTTTC	CASSPARAGANVLTF
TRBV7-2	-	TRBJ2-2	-	TGTGCCAGCAGCCCAGGGGACCACACCGGGGAGCTGTTTTTT	CASSPGDHTGELFF
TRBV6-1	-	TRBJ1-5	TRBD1	TGTGCCAGCAGTGAAAGGGACAGGGGAGGACTACCCCAGCATTTT	CASSERDRGGLPQHF
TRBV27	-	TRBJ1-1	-	TGTGCCAGCAGTTCCCCAAAAGAATACCTCTGGGGTGAAGCTTTCTTT	CASSSPKEYLWGEAFF
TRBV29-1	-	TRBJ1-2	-	TGCTTAGGAACGGATAATAACTATGGCTACACCTTC	CLGTDNNYGYTF
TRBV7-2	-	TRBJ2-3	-	TGTGCCAGCAGCCCCCCGTACACAGATACGCAGTATTTT	CASSPPYTDTQYF
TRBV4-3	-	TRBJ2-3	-	TGCGCCAGCAGCCAAGATAGCACGATCCCCACAGATACGCAGTATTTT	CASSQDSTIPTDTQYF
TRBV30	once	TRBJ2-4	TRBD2	TGTGCCTACGGACAGGGAATGACTAGCGGGTTGGGAGAAAACATTCAGTACTTC	CAYGQGMTSGLGENIQYF
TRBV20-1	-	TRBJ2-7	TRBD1	TGCAGTGCTAGTGGGGGGACAGGGGACTTCTACGAGCAGTACTTC	CSASGGTGDFYEQYF
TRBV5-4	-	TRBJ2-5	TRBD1	TGTGCCAGCAGCGACAGGGTAAAGACCCAGTACTTC	CASSDRVKTQYF
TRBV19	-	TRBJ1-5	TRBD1	TGTGCCAGTAGTATAGATCCAAATAGGTACAGGGGTAGCAATCAGCCCCAGCATTTT	CASSIDPNRYRGSNQPQHF
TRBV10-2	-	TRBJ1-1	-	TGCGCCAGCAGTGACACGTGGAACACTGAAGCTTTCTTT	CASSDTWNTEAFF
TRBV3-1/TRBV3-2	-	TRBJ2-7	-	TGTGCCAGCAGCCAACCTACGGGCGGGACTGCACCCTCCTACGAGCAGTACTTC	CASSQPTGGTAPSYEQYF
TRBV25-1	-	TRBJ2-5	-	TGTGCCAGCGAAGTGGAGGGGCTGGAGACCCAGTACTTC	CASEVEGLETQYF
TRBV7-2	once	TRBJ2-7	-	TGTGCCAGCAGCGACCTCCGGGAGCAGTACTTC	CASSDLREQYF
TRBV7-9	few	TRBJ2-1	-	TGTGCCAGCAGCTCTCCCCCCGGAGGTGAGCAGTTCTTC	CASSSPPGGEQFF
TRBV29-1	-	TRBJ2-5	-	TGCAGCGTTGCGGCAGGCCAAGAGACCCAGTACTTC	CSVAAGQETQYF
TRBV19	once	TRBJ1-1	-	TGTGCCAGTAGTCCGGGACCGAGCAGCGCTGAAGCTTTCTTT	CASSPGPSSAEAFF
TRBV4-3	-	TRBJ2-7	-	TGCGCCAGCAGCCAAGATCTCGGGGGCGGATGGGAGCAGTACTTC	CASSQDLGGGWEQYF
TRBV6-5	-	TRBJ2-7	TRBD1	TGTGCCAGCAGTTACAGCCGGACAGGGGGGTCCTACGAGCAGTACTTC	CASSYSRTGGSYEQYF
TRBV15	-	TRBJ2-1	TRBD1	TGTGCCACCAGCAGCTGGACAGGGTACAATGAGCAGTTCTTC	CATSSWTGYNEQFF
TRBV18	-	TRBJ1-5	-	TGTGCCAGCTCACCAGGGCAGGGTAGCCCCCAGCATTTT	CASSPGQGSPQHF
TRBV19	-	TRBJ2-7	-	TGTGCCAGTAGTACGGGGGTAGATCCCTTCGGCGAGCAGTACTTC	CASSTGVDPFGEQYF
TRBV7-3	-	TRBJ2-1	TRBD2	TGTGCCAGCAGCTTAAACGGGGTAGCGGGAAGTGAGCAGTTCTTC	CASSLNGVAGSEQFF
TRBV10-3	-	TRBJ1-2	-	TGTGCCATCAGGGGGGATGAGGGAGGCTACACCTTC	CAIRGDEGGYTF
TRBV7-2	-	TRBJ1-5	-	TGTGCCAGCAGCCCCCAGGGAATGGGGCAGCCCCAGCATTTT	CASSPQGMGQPQHF
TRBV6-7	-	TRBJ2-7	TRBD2	TGTGCCAGCAGTTACAGACTAGCGGGAGGGGTTCCCTACGAGCAGTACTTC	CASSYRLAGGVPYEQYF
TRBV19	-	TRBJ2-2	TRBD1	TGTGCCAGTAGTATTAGACAGGGGGCCGGGGAGCTGTTTTTT	CASSIRQGAGELFF
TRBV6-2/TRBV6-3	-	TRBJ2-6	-	TGTGCCAGCAGCCCACAGTGGATCGGATTACCCGGGGCGTACTCTGGGGCCAACGTCCTGACTTTC	CASSPQWIGLPGAYSGANVLTF
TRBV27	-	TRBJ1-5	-	TGTGCCAGCTGGACTATATCACAGCCCCAGCATTTT	CASWTISQPQHF
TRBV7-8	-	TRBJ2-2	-	TGTGCCAGCAGCCTCAAGAACACCGGGGAGCTGTTTTTT	CASSLKNTGELFF
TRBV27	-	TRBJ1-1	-	TGTGCCAGCAGTTTATGGCCAGGGACGACTGAAGCTTTCTTT	CASSLWPGTTEAFF
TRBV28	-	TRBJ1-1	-	TGTGCCAGCCGGGAGGGGCTTGACGGCACTGAAGCTTTCTTT	CASREGLDGTEAFF
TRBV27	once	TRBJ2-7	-	TGTGCCAGCTTAGGCGACTCCTACGAGCAGTACTTC	CASLGDSYEQYF
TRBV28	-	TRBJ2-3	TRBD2	TGTGCCAGCAGTTTCCCAGCGGGAGGGAGGAATACGCAGTATTTT	CASSFPAGGRNTQYF
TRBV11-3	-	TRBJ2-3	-	TGTGCCAGCAGCTCCTACGGGGACTCCACAGATACGCAGTATTTT	CASSSYGDSTDTQYF
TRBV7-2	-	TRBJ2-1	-	TGTGCCAGCAGCTTAGGACCAGCACGGAATGAGCAGTTCTTC	CASSLGPARNEQFF
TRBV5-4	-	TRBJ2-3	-	TGTGCCAGCAGCTTGGCCGCTCGGATGGATAAAGATACGCAGTATTTT	CASSLAARMDKDTQYF
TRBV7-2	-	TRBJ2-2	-	TGTGCCAGCAGCTGGGGGGAAAACACCGGGGAGCTGTTTTTT	CASSWGENTGELFF
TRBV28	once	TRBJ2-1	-	TGTGCCAGCACGGGACCGCAAGGAGAGCAGTTCTTC	CASTGPQGEQFF